Listed below are T cell receptor beta chains from one sample, sequenced in a study of T cell clonotyping in hematopoietic cell transplantation. The protocol was immunoSEQ multiplex PCR, while the TCRdb copy is restricted to in-frame clones and leaves out a portion. Of about 50,000 clones detected, 65% to 90% appear once; the ten largest clones hold 5.9%. Sequences were derived from peripheral blood mononuclear cells, sampled before stem cell transplant. Receptors were obtained from a man in his sixties with biphenotypic leukemia. Some clones in this sample may be carry-over from other donors' samples. CDR3s include the opening cysteine and the closing phenylalanine or tryptophan. The D gene is left open where the match is weak. Only part of the rows carry a size: once, few, many, or a class if the clone is expanded.

CDR3nt	CDR3aa	abundance	len	v_gene	j_gene	d_gene
TGCGCCAGCAGCTTAGCGGAATACACCGGGGAGCTGTTTTTT	CASSLAEYTGELFF	once	14	TRBV5-1	TRBJ2-2	-
TGTGCCAGCAGCACGATAAATGCTTATGACGAGGGAGATTACAATGAGCAGTTCTTC	CASSTINAYDEGDYNEQFF	-	19	TRBV9	TRBJ2-1	-
TGTGCCAGCAGTGAGCTGGACGGGCCGGTCGGCACTGAAGCTTTCTTT	CASSELDGPVGTEAFF	few	16	TRBV6-1	TRBJ1-1	-
TGTGCCAGCAGCACCGAGACTCCCTATGGCTACACCTTC	CASSTETPYGYTF	-	13	TRBV7-9	TRBJ1-2	-
TGTGCCAGCAGCCAAGATAGCGCAGGAGGAAGGACCGGGGAGCTGTTTTTT	CASSQDSAGGRTGELFF	few	17	TRBV4-2	TRBJ2-2	-
TGCGCCAGCAGCTTCACCATGGGGCCCTACGAGCAGTACTTC	CASSFTMGPYEQYF	few	14	TRBV5-1	TRBJ2-7	-
TGCGCCAGCAGCTGGGGGCAACAGGGAGACGAGCAGTTCTTC	CASSWGQQGDEQFF	once	14	TRBV5-1	TRBJ2-1	-
TGTGCCTGGAGCGGTGGACTAGCGGTGCATGAGCAGTTCTTC	CAWSGGLAVHEQFF	-	14	TRBV30	TRBJ2-1	TRBD2
TGTGCCAGCAGTCCCCAACTAGCGGGGGGGGCAGATACGCAGTATTTT	CASSPQLAGGADTQYF	-	16	TRBV2	TRBJ2-3	TRBD2
TGTGCCTGGAGAAGAGGACAGTCTTCTGGAAACACCATATATTTT	CAWRRGQSSGNTIYF	once	15	TRBV30	TRBJ1-3	-
TGTGCCAGCAGCGTAGGGACAGGTGGCCCCACAGATACGCAGTATTTT	CASSVGTGGPTDTQYF	few	16	TRBV9	TRBJ2-3	TRBD1
TGCGCCAGCAGCCAAGGGCCGGCACAGGGTGGCGTGACAGATACGCAGTATTTT	CASSQGPAQGGVTDTQYF	-	18	TRBV4-1	TRBJ2-3	-
TGCAGTGTCCCCAGCTATGGCTACACCTTC	CSVPSYGYTF	once	10	TRBV20-1	TRBJ1-2	-
TGCGCCAGCAGCCCCGGTGGAGGGATGGAGACCCAGTACTTC	CASSPGGGMETQYF	-	14	TRBV5-1	TRBJ2-5	-
TGCAGTGCTCGCACTGCCGACGAGCAGTACTTC	CSARTADEQYF	-	11	TRBV20-1	TRBJ2-7	-
TGCGCCAGCAGTAAGGCAGGGACCGGGGAGCTGTTTTTT	CASSKAGTGELFF	once	13	TRBV4-1	TRBJ2-2	-
TGTGCCAGTAGTATAACTGGGTCCTCGTACTATGGCTACACCTTC	CASSITGSSYYGYTF	few	15	TRBV19	TRBJ1-2	-
TGTGCCAGCAGTTTAGGCGAGTCCTACGAGCAGTACTTC	CASSLGESYEQYF	-	13	TRBV27	TRBJ2-7	-
TGCAGTGCGTATATAATCTACGAGCAGTACTTC	CSAYIIYEQYF	once	11	TRBV20-1	TRBJ2-7	-
TGTGCCAGCAGCTTAGTAGAGCTAGCGGGAGGAGAGACCCAGTACTTC	CASSLVELAGGETQYF	-	16	TRBV11-2	TRBJ2-5	TRBD2
TGTGCCACCCGGGAGGGATACACAGATACGCAGTATTTT	CATREGYTDTQYF	-	13	TRBV15	TRBJ2-3	TRBD2
TGTGCCAGCAGCTTAGCCGGCTTGGGACGGGGAGAGCAGTACTTC	CASSLAGLGRGEQYF	-	15	TRBV7-8	TRBJ2-7	-
TGCGCCAGCAGCCAAGAGATTGGGGGCACCGGGGAGCTGTTTTTT	CASSQEIGGTGELFF	-	15	TRBV4-3	TRBJ2-2	-
TGTGCCAGTAAAAGAGGGGTGGGCCCGGCGGATGAAAAACTGTTTTTT	CASKRGVGPADEKLFF	few	16	TRBV19	TRBJ1-4	-
TGTGCCAGTAGTAAGCGGGAGGTCGACTACGAGCAGTACTTC	CASSKREVDYEQYF	few	14	TRBV19	TRBJ2-7	TRBD2
TGTGCCAGCAGGTCACAGGGGGCGCGGGTCCACGAGCAGTACTTC	CASRSQGARVHEQYF	-	15	TRBV6-6	TRBJ2-7	TRBD1
TGTGCCAGCAGCTCTGGCGCCGGCTACGCTGATACGCAGTATTTT	CASSSGAGYADTQYF	-	15	TRBV11-3	TRBJ2-3	-
TGTGCCAGCATTCTCGGAGCGGGCTATGGCTACACCTTC	CASILGAGYGYTF	-	13	TRBV2	TRBJ1-2	-
TGCGCCAGCAGCCAAGATCTCTCAGGGCAGCGTGAGCAGTTCTTC	CASSQDLSGQREQFF	-	15	TRBV4-1	TRBJ2-1	-
TGTGCCAGCAGCGTGGGGACAGGCACTGAAGCTTTCTTT	CASSVGTGTEAFF	medium-sized	13	TRBV9	TRBJ1-1	TRBD1
TGTGCCAGCAGATTGACTATCGACACCGGGGAGCTGTTTTTT	CASRLTIDTGELFF	-	14	TRBV7-2	TRBJ2-2	-
TGTGCCAGCAGCCTGGCTGGGGGGCAGTACTTC	CASSLAGGQYF	-	11	TRBV6-6	TRBJ2-7	-
TGTGCCAGCAGGACAGTTTTTAGCAATCAGCCCCAGCATTTT	CASRTVFSNQPQHF	-	14	TRBV28	TRBJ1-5	-
TGTGCCAGCAGCCCTGGGGTGACCGGGCAGAACGCTGGCTACACCTTC	CASSPGVTGQNAGYTF	-	16	TRBV28	TRBJ1-2	-
TGCAGCGTCAGTTGGGCGGATGAGCAGTTCTTC	CSVSWADEQFF	-	11	TRBV29-1	TRBJ2-1	-
TGTGCCGGGGGAGGGGATAGCAATCAGCCCCAGCATTTT	CAGGGDSNQPQHF	-	13	TRBV30	TRBJ1-5	-
TGTGCCAGTAGGACAGGGAGAAGTCACACTGAAGCTTTCTTT	CASRTGRSHTEAFF	once	14	TRBV19	TRBJ1-1	TRBD1
TGCGCCAGCACCCCTCCAGGGGTAGACGCCGGGGAGCTGTTTTTT	CASTPPGVDAGELFF	few	15	TRBV5-1	TRBJ2-2	-
TGTGCCAGCAGCCGAACCACAGGGGTCAATGAGCAGTTCTTC	CASSRTTGVNEQFF	-	14	TRBV11-3	TRBJ2-1	TRBD1
TGTGCCAGCAGGCTTCGGGACAGCTTTTACGAGCAGTACTTC	CASRLRDSFYEQYF	-	14	TRBV28	TRBJ2-7	TRBD1
TGTGCCAGCAGCCCCCGACTAGCGGGAAGCTACAATGAGCAGTTCTTC	CASSPRLAGSYNEQFF	-	16	TRBV7-3	TRBJ2-1	TRBD2
TGTGCCACCCGACAGGGTGAGGATCAGCCCCAGCATTTT	CATRQGEDQPQHF	-	13	TRBV6-5	TRBJ1-5	TRBD1